A single sample gave rise to the 9 T cell receptor beta chains below, sequenced in a study of T cell repertoires in urothelial bladder cancer. Generated by immunoSEQ multiplex PCR, the TCRdb table keeps only in-frame clones and is missing some. The sample holds 6,700 or so clones, 70% to 75% seen once. Sequencing was carried out using tumor-infiltrating cells from bladder cancer. These receptors originate from a human donor with urothelial carcinoma.

The chain joins TRBV9 to TRBJ2-5; D unresolved. V lost 0 bases to trimming and J lost 4 bases, with 7 bases between them. Germline-derived CDR1 and CDR2 are SGDLS and YYNGEE. This CDR3 contains 13 residues. The CDR3 sequence is CASSVVLGETQYF. In DNA form, the CDR3 reads TGTGCCAGCAGCGTAGTCCTGGGAGAGACCCAGTACTTC. The whole variable domain, filled in from reference TRBV9 and TRBJ2-5, reads DSGVTQTPKHLITATGQRVTLRCSPRSGDLSVYWYQQSLDQGLQFLIQYYNGEERAKGNILERFSAQQFPDLHSELNLSSLELGDSALYFCASSVVLGETQYFGPGTRLLVL.

The CDR3 loop is CASISTGSYEQYF. The CDR3 DNA is TGTGCCAGCATTTCGACAGGGTCCTACGAGCAGTACTTC. This sequence joins TRBV6-1 and TRBJ2-7, with TRBD1 identical over 7 bases. Looked up from germline, CDR1 is MNHNS and CDR2 is SASEGT. CDR3 size: 13 residues. After removal of 7 bases from V and 1 base from J, the junction contained 4 bases not matched to a gene.

The chain links TRBV5-8 to TRBJ2-2; 8 nucleotides agree with TRBD1. Trimming cost V 6 bases and J 4 bases; bases outside gene matches: 5. Looked up from germline, CDR1 is SGHTS and CDR2 is YDEGEE. This CDR3 is 14 amino acids long. CDR3 amino acids: CASTGTGSTGELFF. DNA of the CDR3: TGTGCCAGCACCGGGACAGGATCCACCGGGGAGCTGTTTTTT.

The chain joins TRBV11-1 to TRBJ1-6, with D possibly matching TRBD1 (5 bases). Germline CDR1 reads SGHAT; CDR2 reads FQDESV (reference sequence). The CDR3 loop spans 14 amino acids. Trimming stripped 6 bases from V and 5 bases from J, with 11 bases between. The CDR3 DNA is TGTGCCAGCAGTCCGAACAGGAATAATTCACCCCTCCACTTT. Its protein is CASSPNRNNSPLHF.

V and J are TRBV7-2 and TRBJ1-6, with D hard to call. The CDR3 covers 13 residues. Germline CDR1 SGHTA, CDR2 FQGNSA. V lost 5 bases and J 10 bases, leaving 12 bases between the germline ends. The CDR3 nucleotides are TGTGCCAGCAGCCAAGATGTCGAATCACCCCTCCACTTT. It encodes CASSQDVESPLHF.

This clone appeared a few times. V and J are TRBV18 and TRBJ2-2; D is unclear. This CDR3 region has 16 residues. Germline V CDR1 and CDR2: KGHSH, LQKENI. V lost 0 bases and J 4 bases, leaving 12 bases between the germline ends. CDR3 amino acids: CASSPPDTGSTGELFF. The CDR3 coding sequence is TGTGCCAGCTCACCACCCGACACGGGTAGCACCGGGGAGCTGTTTTTT.

This chain links TRBV27 with TRBJ2-2, with D maybe TRBD1 (5 bases). The CDR3 length is 14 residues. The V end lost 4 bases, the J end lost 1 base, and 7 bases lay between the germline ends. CDR1 MNHEY and CDR2 SMNVEV come from the germline V gene (reference sequence). The CDR3 DNA is TGTGCCAGCAGTTCCACAGGGAACACCGGGGAGCTGTTTTTT. It encodes CASSSTGNTGELFF.

This clone is a singleton in its sample. The chain uses TRBV6-6 and TRBJ1-2; D unclear. V dropped 7 bases and J dropped 0 bases, with 12 bases sitting between them. The CDR3 covers 14 residues. The V gene's germline CDR1 is MNHNY and CDR2 SVGAGI (reference sequence). CDR3 DNA sequence: TGTGCCAGCAATCCTAGCGCTGCTAACTATGGCTACACCTTC. Protein sequence: CASNPSAANYGYTF.

The gene calls are TRBV7-2 and TRBJ1-1, with unresolved D. Trimming removed 5 bases at V and 2 bases at J, with 6 bases between. This CDR3 has 12 residues. CDR1 SGHTA and CDR2 FQGNSA come from the germline V gene. The DNA of the CDR3 is TGTGCCAGCAGCAACAGTAACACTGAAGCTTTCTTT. Amino acids: CASSNSNTEAFF.